One and the same sample provided the 26 T cell receptor beta chains below, sequenced in a study of shared clonotypes between healthy human individuals. The method was immunoSEQ multiplex PCR; TCRdb's version includes in-frame clones alone and lacks a portion of them. The repertoire holds 700,000 or so clones, 72% seen once, with about 1.8% in the top ten. Sequencing was carried out using memory CD4+ T cells sorted from blood. Subset of the sample: CD45RA-negative fraction. Source of these receptors: a woman aged 25 to 45 in good health.

The rearrangement joins TRBV19 to TRBJ1-4; D may be TRBD1 (5 bases). Trimming removed 3 bases from V and 0 bases from J, with 11 bases in between. Looked up from germline, CDR1 is LNHDA and CDR2 is SQIVND (reference sequence). CDR3 length: 16 residues. DNA of the CDR3: TGTGCCAGTAGTATTGGGACCCCGGCAACTAATGAAAAACTGTTTTTT. Protein sequence: CASSIGTPATNEKLFF.

This clone was seen only once. The chain combines TRBV29-1 with TRBJ2-5; D gene uncertain. Judging by the DNA end, TRBJ2-7 fits better; the J call may be wrong. The V gene's germline CDR1 is SQVTM and CDR2 ANQGSEA. The CDR3 spans 12 residues. In DNA, the CDR3 is TGCAGCGTTGGCACTCAGCAATACGAGCAGTACTTC. It codes for CSVGTQQYEQYF.

This clone occurred a few times. The chain joins TRBV2 to TRBJ1-5, with a weak D call TRBD1 (5 bases). The CDR3 extends over 15 amino acids. From germline, CDR1 is SNHLY and CDR2 FYNNEI. Trimming took off 4 bases at V and 3 bases at J, with 13 bases between the two ends. The CDR3 nucleotides read TGTGCCAGCAGTGGCGGGCGGGACGACAATCAGCCCCAGCATTTT. It yields the protein CASSGGRDDNQPQHF.

The V gene is TRBV5-1, the J gene TRBJ2-5, with a weak D call TRBD1 (5 bases). The CDR3 runs 14 residues. In germline, CDR1 is SGHRS, CDR2 YFSETQ. V was clipped by 1 base and J by 3 bases, with 10 bases between them. CDR3 protein: CASSLSQGEETQYF. CDR3 DNA sequence: TGCGCCAGCAGCTTGTCTCAGGGCGAAGAGACCCAGTACTTC.

The chain recombines TRBV10-3 with TRBJ2-3, with 10 bases that match TRBD2. This CDR3 spans 17 amino acids. The germline V gene has CDR1 ENHRY and CDR2 SYGVKD. V lost 3 bases, J lost 5 bases, and 11 bases stayed unmatched. CDR3 in amino acids: CAISEQPSGSVIDTQYF. The CDR3 DNA follows: TGTGCCATCAGTGAACAACCTAGCGGGAGTGTTATAGATACGCAGTATTTT.

This sequence joins TRBV4-1 and TRBJ2-1; no clear D. V shed 3 bases and J shed 0 bases, with 12 bases lying between them. The CDR3 has 16 residues. The V gene's germline CDR1 is MGHRA and CDR2 YSYEKL. CDR3 loop: CASSQRLTSSYNEQFF. CDR3 nucleotides: TGCGCCAGCAGCCAGCGATTGACGAGCTCCTACAATGAGCAGTTCTTC.

The chain links TRBV7-8 to TRBJ2-4, with a weak D call TRBD1 (5 bases). The germline V and J ends were trimmed by 2 bases and 10 bases, with 12 bases remaining between them. This CDR3 has 13 residues. CDR1 and CDR2 (germline): SGHVS, FQNEAQ. DNA for the CDR3: TGTGCCAGCAGCTTAATGTTTACAGGTATTCAGTACTTC. This codes for CASSLMFTGIQYF.

The CDR3 reads CASSPSGPDNQPQHF. The CDR3 nucleotides are TGTGCCAGCAGCCCCTCCGGCCCCGACAATCAGCCCCAGCATTTT. This rearrangement joins TRBV7-9 to TRBJ1-5; the D is unclear. CDR3 length: 15 amino acids. The V end lost 5 bases, the J end lost 3 bases, and 14 bases lay between the germline ends. Germline CDR1 reads SEHNR; CDR2 reads FQNEAQ (reference sequence).

V is TRBV28 and J is TRBJ2-6, with 8 bases matching TRBD2. V lost 2 bases to trimming and J lost 0 bases; unmatched junction nucleotides: 6. The CDR3 is 18 amino acids. Germline values: CDR1 MDHEN, CDR2 SYDVKM. CDR3 bases: TGTGCCAGCAGTTTAAAACTAGCGGTTCTCTCTGGGGCCAACGTCCTGACTTTC. The encoded protein is CASSLKLAVLSGANVLTF.

CDR3 nucleotide sequence: TGTGCCAGCAGCCAAGATGGTAAGGGCTCAGCTTTCTTT. Its translation is CASSQDGKGSAFF. V is TRBV4-2 and J is TRBJ1-1; no clear D gene. The CDR3 loop spans 13 amino acids. Germline CDR1 and CDR2: LGHNA and YNFKEQ. Between the trimmed V and J ends, which lost 0 bases and 10 bases, there was a span of 12 bases.

The chain employs TRBV25-1 and TRBJ2-3, with D unclear. CDR3 length: 13 amino acids. From germline, CDR1 is MGHDK and CDR2 SYGVNS. V gave up 3 bases and J gave up 0 bases, with 4 bases separating them. In DNA, the CDR3 is TGTGCCAGCAGTGACGCGAGCACAGATACGCAGTATTTT. This codes for CASSDASTDTQYF.

The rearrangement links TRBV4-2 to TRBJ1-5, with D possibly matching TRBD1 (5 bases). The CDR3 has 14 residues. V was trimmed by 2 bases and J by 6 bases, leaving 11 bases between them. Germline V CDR1 and CDR2: LGHNA, YNFKEQ. CDR3 DNA: TGTGCCAGCAGCCAAAACTGGGGCCCTCAGCCCCAGCATTTT. As protein: CASSQNWGPQPQHF.

The V call is TRBV9, the J call TRBJ1-1; D may be TRBD1 (6 bases). CDR1 is SGDLS and CDR2 is YYNGEE in the germline V gene. CDR3 length equals 14 residues. Trimming took off 7 bases at V and 1 base at J, with 14 bases between the two ends. CDR3 loop: CASGGGGPNTEAFF. DNA of the CDR3: TGTGCCAGCGGAGGCGGGGGGCCGAACACTGAAGCTTTCTTT.

This clone appeared a single time. V is TRBV15 and J is TRBJ2-7; D not certain. The CDR3 consists of 12 residues. Germline V CDR1 and CDR2: LNHNV, YYDKDF (reference sequence). Trimming shortened V by 0 bases and J by 6 bases, and 6 bases separated the two germline ends. CDR3: CATSRELTEQYF. In DNA, the CDR3 is TGTGCCACCAGCAGAGAGTTGACCGAGCAGTACTTC.

The chain joins TRBV28 to TRBJ2-5; possibly TRBD1 for D (6 bases). V gave up 3 bases and J gave up 6 bases, with 17 bases separating them. Germline values: CDR1 MDHEN, CDR2 SYDVKM. The CDR3 length is 15 residues. The CDR3 protein is CASSFLEGVGQTQYF. Written as DNA, the CDR3 is TGTGCCAGCAGTTTTCTTGAGGGGGTTGGACAGACCCAGTACTTC.

CDR3 in amino acids: CASSYGGGMRFTF. The DNA of the CDR3 is TGTGCCAGCAGTTACGGCGGAGGGATGAGGTTCACCTTC. V and J are TRBV27 and TRBJ1-2; D is uncertain. Germline V gene sequence: CDR1 MNHEY, CDR2 SMNVEV (reference sequence). This CDR3 has 13 amino acids. Trimming cost V 4 bases and J 13 bases, with 19 bases left between them.

The V gene is TRBV7-9, the J gene TRBJ2-7; 7 bases align to TRBD1. Germline trimming cut 5 bases from V and 2 bases from J; bases unmatched to any gene: 9. Germline CDR1 and CDR2: SEHNR and FQNEAQ (reference sequence). The CDR3 length is 15 residues. CDR3 DNA sequence: TGTGCCAGCAGCCCTCCGGTGGGACAGACCTACGAGCAGTACTTC. This encodes CASSPPVGQTYEQYF.

The J gene is TRBJ1-5, the V gene TRBV28; D not resolved. The CDR3 totals 14 residues. Deletions cut 8 bases from V and 3 bases from J, with 14 bases between. CDR1 and CDR2 (germline): MDHEN, SYDVKM. The CDR3 bases are TGTGCCAGCCGAGCGGGGAATTTCAATCAGCCCCAGCATTTT. Translating gives CASRAGNFNQPQHF.

As to this clone: Distinct nucleotide sequences in the sample also encode this CDR3. The chain recombines TRBV28 with TRBJ2-1, with TRBD2 as a possible D gene (5 bases). V lost 2 bases and J lost 8, with 10 bases in between. This CDR3 has 13 residues. The germline CDR1 and CDR2 sequences are MDHEN and SYDVKM. DNA of the CDR3: TGTGCCAGCAGTTTAGCTAGAGGGTATGAGCAGTTCTTC. Amino acids: CASSLARGYEQFF.

This clone turned up a few times. The rearrangement joins TRBV5-1 to TRBJ1-3; D is ambiguous. The germline V gene has CDR1 SGHRS and CDR2 YFSETQ. Trimming cost V 4 bases and J 2 bases, with 10 bases left between them. The CDR3 consists of 14 residues. The CDR3 DNA reads TGCGCCAGCAGCCCCGAGCTGACTGGAAACACCATATATTTT. Encoded protein: CASSPELTGNTIYF.

V is TRBV23-1 and J is TRBJ1-5, with D possibly TRBD1 on 5 matching bases. TRBV23-1 falls under the ORF class, with uncertain function. Trimming stripped 11 bases from V and 6 bases from J, with 11 bases between. The CDR3 spans 11 residues. The CDR3 here is CALQEGQPQHF. The CDR3 nucleotides read TGCGCCTTACAGGAAGGTCAGCCCCAGCATTTT.

Concerning this clone itself: Other DNA sequences of this sample code for an identical CDR3. This chain joins TRBV29-1 and TRBJ2-3; D unclear. Trimming removed 4 bases at V and 5 bases at J, with 4 bases between. Germline values: CDR1 SQVTM, CDR2 ANQGSEA. This CDR3 spans 10 amino acids. CDR3 DNA sequence: TGCAGCGTTGGGGGAGATACGCAGTATTTT. The encoded protein is CSVGGDTQYF.

The chain carries TRBV7-6 and TRBJ2-2; no definite D call. The germline CDR1 and CDR2 sequences are SGHVS and FNYEAQ. This CDR3 is 13 amino acids long. The V and J ends lost 5 bases and 5 bases respectively, with 9 bases between them. The chain's CDR3 is CASSPQLTGELFF. DNA of the CDR3: TGTGCCAGCAGCCCCCAATTGACCGGGGAGCTGTTTTTT.

CDR3 sequence: CASSEWGLATGELFF. CDR3 in DNA: TGCGCCAGCAGCGAGTGGGGACTAGCGACCGGGGAGCTGTTTTTT. The rearrangement links TRBV5-1 to TRBJ2-2, with 10 bases aligning to TRBD2. The CDR3 spans 15 residues. Germline V gene data show CDR1 as SGHRS and CDR2 as YFSETQ. Unmatched junction bases numbered 5, after V lost 4 bases and J lost 5 bases.

The chain carries TRBV28 and TRBJ2-7; TRBD2 aligns across 8 bases. This CDR3 region has 14 residues. CDR1 and CDR2 (germline): MDHEN, SYDVKM. Trimming removed 3 bases from V and 5 bases from J; junction bases left unmatched: 6. CDR3 sequence: CASSFNSGTNEQYF. The CDR3 nucleotides read TGTGCCAGCAGTTTCAATAGCGGGACCAACGAGCAGTACTTC.

The chain recombines TRBV14 with TRBJ2-1; perhaps TRBD2 as D (5 bases). V lost 0 bases to trimming and J lost 7 bases, with 16 bases between them. The CDR3 covers 16 residues. Germline CDR1 reads SGHDN; CDR2 reads FVKESK. CDR3 amino acids: CASSQELLAGINEQFF. CDR3 bases: TGTGCCAGCAGCCAAGAGCTTCTAGCAGGTATAAATGAGCAGTTCTTC.